One sample yielded the 19 T cell receptor beta chains listed below, sequenced in a study of shared clonotypes between healthy human individuals. Generated by immunoSEQ multiplex PCR, the TCRdb table keeps only in-frame clones and is missing some. The sample contains over a million clones, under 99% of which appear only once. Sequences were obtained from naive CD4+ T cells sorted from blood. As to subset: CD45RA+ positively selected. Receptors originate from a man between 25 and 39 years old in good health.

As for this clone: The same CDR3 also results from other DNA sequences found in this sample. The chain employs TRBV11-2 and TRBJ2-3, with D possibly TRBD1 on 6 matching bases. V lost 5 bases, J lost 1 base, and 7 bases lay in between. This CDR3 comprises 13 residues. CDR1 and CDR2 from the germline V gene are SGHAT and FQNNGV. The CDR3 here is CASSRQGTDTQYF. Here the CDR3 DNA reads TGTGCCAGCAGCCGACAGGGCACAGATACGCAGTATTTT.

The chain joins TRBV10-3 to TRBJ1-2; TRBD1 is a possible D gene (5 bases). Between the trimmed V and J ends, which lost 3 bases and 1 base, there was a span of 12 bases. CDR1 and CDR2 (germline): ENHRY, SYGVKD. The CDR3 sequence is 15 residues long. CDR3 bases: TGTGCCATCAGTGAATCGACAGCCAATAACTATGGCTACACCTTC. Protein sequence: CAISESTANNYGYTF.

The V and J genes are TRBV2 and TRBJ2-1, with 11 bases aligning to TRBD2. J was trimmed by 0 bases and V by 6 bases; bases with no gene match: 13. The CDR3 is 19 amino acids. The germline V gene encodes CDR1 SNHLY and CDR2 FYNNEI. Here the CDR3 DNA reads TGTGCCAGCAGGAGAACTCCGGGACTAGCGGCCCGCTCCTACAATGAGCAGTTCTTC. This translates into CASRRTPGLAARSYNEQFF. Full variable domain (rest looked up from reference TRBV2 and TRBJ2-1): EPEVTQTPSHQVTQMGQEVILRCVPISNHLYFYWYRQILGQKVEFLVSFYNNEISEKSEIFDDQFSVERPDGSNFTLKIRSTKLEDSAMYFCASRRTPGLAARSYNEQFFGPGTRLTVL.

The chain joins TRBV5-1 to TRBJ1-5; 7 bases are a match to TRBD1. V lost 4 bases to trimming and J lost 3 bases; unmatched junction nucleotides: 10. The CDR3 runs 16 residues. Germline CDR1 and CDR2: SGHRS and YFSETQ. CDR3 protein: CASSLNPDRDNQPQHF. In DNA, the CDR3 is TGCGCCAGCAGCCTCAACCCTGACAGGGACAATCAGCCCCAGCATTTT.

The genes are TRBV9 and TRBJ2-7; weak D call: TRBD1 (5 bases). V lost 4 bases and J lost 5, with 19 bases in between. Germline-derived CDR1 and CDR2 are SGDLS and YYNGEE. CDR3 length: 15 amino acids. This chain's CDR3 is CASSPPPGKKDEQYF. For the CDR3, the DNA is TGTGCCAGCAGCCCCCCCCCAGGGAAAAAGGACGAGCAGTACTTC. The full variable domain, in which reference TRBV9 and TRBJ2-7 provide the parts outside the CDR3, is DSGVTQTPKHLITATGQRVTLRCSPRSGDLSVYWYQQSLDQGLQFLIQYYNGEERAKGNILERFSAQQFPDLHSELNLSSLELGDSALYFCASSPPPGKKDEQYFGPGTRLTVT.

This clone has only one observation. V usage is TRBV27 and J usage is TRBJ1-5, with 10 positions matching TRBD1. J lost 6 bases, V lost 3 bases, and 2 bases had no gene match. This CDR3 contains 14 residues. Germline assignment: CDR1 MNHEY and CDR2 SMNVEV (reference sequence). The CDR3: CASSLGQGFQPQHF. DNA for the CDR3: TGTGCCAGCAGTTTGGGACAGGGGTTTCAGCCCCAGCATTTT.

This chain connects TRBV6-1 to TRBJ2-7; TRBD2 aligns across 8 bases. Germline V gene sequence: CDR1 MNHNS, CDR2 SASEGT. The CDR3 covers 14 residues. Trimming took 4 bases from V and 3 from J; bases not matched to a gene: 5. The CDR3 sequence: CASSGREGGYEQYF. CDR3 DNA: TGTGCCAGCAGTGGACGGGAGGGGGGCTACGAGCAGTACTTC.

The gene calls are TRBV5-1 and TRBJ1-1; D remains unclear. The V gene lost 4 bases and the J gene lost 1 base, with 11 bases spanning the gap. Germline V gene data show CDR1 as SGHRS and CDR2 as YFSETQ. The CDR3 has 14 amino acids. The DNA of the CDR3 is TGCGCCAGCAGCCAACTAGGTTCGAACACTGAAGCTTTCTTT. As protein: CASSQLGSNTEAFF.

This chain joins TRBV28 and TRBJ1-4; TRBD1 matches at 7 bases. Germline CDR1 and CDR2: MDHEN and SYDVKM. The trim removed 5 bases at V and 5 bases at J, leaving 11 bases unmatched. This CDR3 has 16 residues. CDR3 nucleotide sequence: TGTGCCAGCAGTCTGACAGGGCCAGAGGGGAATGAAAAACTGTTTTTT. Its protein product is CASSLTGPEGNEKLFF. The full variable domain, completed using reference TRBV28 and TRBJ1-4, is DVKVTQSSRYLVKRTGEKVFLECVQDMDHENMFWYRQDPGLGLRLIYFSYDVKMKEKGDIPEGYSVSREKKERFSLILESASTNQTSMYLCASSLTGPEGNEKLFFGSGTQLSVL.

The rearrangement links TRBV10-3 to TRBJ2-1; possible D gene TRBD1, 6 bases. This CDR3 is 16 amino acids long. Trimming removed 3 bases at V and 7 bases at J, with 19 bases between. The germline V gene encodes CDR1 ENHRY and CDR2 SYGVKD. The CDR3 sequence: CAISEGGQWDKNEQFF. CDR3 in DNA: TGTGCCATCAGTGAAGGAGGACAGTGGGATAAAAATGAGCAGTTCTTC.

The V and J genes are TRBV18 and TRBJ1-1; the D is unclear. Trimming took off 1 base at V and 0 bases at J, with 9 bases between the two ends. Germline V gene data show CDR1 as KGHSH and CDR2 as LQKENI. The CDR3 is 15 amino acids. The CDR3 loop is CASSPLETMNTEAFF. The CDR3 bases are TGTGCCAGCTCACCACTCGAGACTATGAACACTGAAGCTTTCTTT.

This CDR3 is CASSQEGRAYEQYF. The CDR3 bases are TGCGCCAGCAGCCAAGAGGGTCGCGCCTACGAGCAGTACTTC. The chain carries TRBV4-3 and TRBJ2-7; D ambiguous. Germline values: CDR1 LGHNA, CDR2 YSLEER. This CDR3 has 14 amino acids. The V end lost 0 bases, the J end lost 2 bases, and 8 bases lay between the germline ends.

The J gene is TRBJ2-7, the V gene TRBV5-4, with 11 bases matching TRBD2. The length of the CDR3 is 15 residues. V trimming: 2 bases; J trimming: 6 bases; junction bases outside the gene matches: 7. Germline-derived CDR1 and CDR2 are SGHNT and YYREEE (reference sequence). CDR3 residues: CASSLTSGRGVEQYF. The CDR3 DNA reads TGTGCCAGCAGCTTAACTAGCGGGAGAGGGGTCGAGCAGTACTTC.

The V call is TRBV7-2, the J call TRBJ2-1, with D hard to call. The CDR3 covers 16 residues. CDR1 is SGHTA, CDR2 FQGNSA, per germline. V was shortened by 0 bases and J by 4 bases, with 13 bases between the two germline ends. The CDR3 region has the DNA TGTGCCAGCAGCTTAGCAGGCAGCCCGAGGTACAATGAGCAGTTCTTC. This gives the protein CASSLAGSPRYNEQFF.

The chain couples TRBV5-6 to TRBJ2-3; TRBD1 is a possible D gene (6 bases). This CDR3 has 14 residues. V shed 4 bases and J shed 5 bases, with 14 bases lying between them. Per the germline V gene, CDR1 is SGHDT and CDR2 is YYEEEE. The CDR3 DNA follows: TGTGCCAGCAGCCTCGGACAGTGGAGAGATACGCAGTATTTT. Protein product: CASSLGQWRDTQYF.

The rearrangement links TRBV4-2 to TRBJ2-5; the D is unclear. The CDR3 has 13 amino acids. Trimming shortened V by 3 bases and J by 5 bases, and 10 bases separated the two germline ends. Germline-derived CDR1 and CDR2 are LGHNA and YNFKEQ. This CDR3 reads CASSQDGWETQYF. The DNA of the CDR3 is TGTGCCAGCAGCCAGGATGGGTGGGAGACCCAGTACTTC.

The V and J genes are TRBV5-6 and TRBJ2-3, with 7 bases matching TRBD2. Trimming at V came to 5 bases and at J to 5 bases, leaving 8 bases not matched to a gene. Germline assignment: CDR1 SGHDT and CDR2 YYEEEE. This CDR3 has 14 amino acids. The CDR3 region has the DNA TGTGCCAGCAGTCTCTGGAGGGAGGGAGATACGCAGTATTTT. It translates to CASSLWREGDTQYF.

The J gene is TRBJ1-2, the V gene TRBV7-9; D uncertain. V lost 10 bases, J lost 8 bases, and 20 bases lay in between. The germline gives CDR1 SEHNR, CDR2 FQNEAQ (reference sequence). The CDR3 is made up of 13 amino acids. The CDR3 region is CATSEWVPYGYTF. For the CDR3, the DNA is TGTGCCACCTCCGAATGGGTACCCTACGGCTACACCTTC.

This chain links TRBV6-5 with TRBJ2-3; 9 bases match TRBD2. This CDR3 has 14 amino acids. Trimming took 8 bases from V and 2 from J; bases not matched to a gene: 5. Germline V gene data show CDR1 as MNHEY and CDR2 as SVGAGI. This CDR3 is CASGAGGPTDTQYF. The CDR3 nucleotides read TGTGCCAGCGGAGCGGGAGGTCCCACAGATACGCAGTATTTT.